The 31 T cell receptor beta chains presented below share a single source sample, sequenced in a study of cytomegalovirus exposure and HLA in healthy donors. The PCR was carried out with 60 Vbeta primers and 13 Jbeta primers. Sequenced by immunoSEQ multiplex PCR; TCRdb stores in-frame clones only, minus some. The table has about 170,000 clones, over 75% seen once. The sequencing input was PBMCs. These receptors were collected from a woman aged 18 to 35 in good health and CMV-seronegative.

This sequence joins TRBV5-4 and TRBJ2-3; tentative D call: TRBD2 (6 bases). This CDR3 has 15 residues. Germline V CDR1 and CDR2: SGHNT, YYREEE (reference sequence). Trimming cost V 4 bases and J 3 bases, with 15 bases left between them. The CDR3 coding sequence is TGTGCCAGCAGCCCGGAGGGTGCGAGGACAGATACGCAGTATTTT. Its translation is CASSPEGARTDTQYF.

The chain has TRBV11-2 and TRBJ2-1; 9 positions match TRBD2. CDR1 and CDR2 from the germline V gene are SGHAT and FQNNGV. The V gene end was trimmed by 6 bases and the J gene end by 6 bases; junction bases not matched to a gene: 9. The CDR3 is 15 residues long. CDR3 coding DNA: TGTGCCAGCAGTTCGGCGGGAGGGTGGGCCAATGAGCAGTTCTTC. Amino acid sequence: CASSSAGGWANEQFF. The whole variable domain, remainder taken from reference TRBV11-2 and TRBJ2-1, is EAGVAQSPRYKIIEKRQSVAFWCNPISGHATLYWYQQILGQGPKLLIQFQNNGVVDDSQLPKDRFSAERLKGVDSTLKIQPAKLEDSAVYLCASSSAGGWANEQFFGPGTRLTVL.

This clone was counted between two and nine times. This chain links TRBV19 with TRBJ1-6; TRBD1 is a possible D gene (5 bases). Germline V gene data show CDR1 as LNHDA and CDR2 as SQIVND (reference sequence). This CDR3 region has 16 residues. V lost 8 bases, J lost 0 bases, and 14 bases lay in between. CDR3 region: CASLARGSSYNSPLHF. In DNA, the CDR3 is TGTGCCAGTCTAGCCCGGGGGAGCTCCTATAATTCACCCCTCCACTTT.

The chain's CDR3 is CASSGTGALSYEQYF. DNA for the CDR3: TGTGCCAGCAGTGGGACAGGGGCTTTATCCTACGAGCAGTACTTC. The chain has TRBV2 and TRBJ2-7; TRBD1 aligns across 9 bases. The length of the CDR3 is 15 residues. Germline CDR1 SNHLY, CDR2 FYNNEI. V lost 4 bases, J lost 1 base, and 5 bases stayed unmatched.

This clone showed up just a few times. The J gene is TRBJ2-1, the V gene TRBV9; 8 bases fit TRBD1. Germline V gene data show CDR1 as SGDLS and CDR2 as YYNGEE. V shed 2 bases, J shed 5 bases, and the junction held 6 bases outside the gene matches. This CDR3 contains 15 residues. The CDR3 loop reads CASSVGQGLNNEQFF. The CDR3 DNA sequence: TGTGCCAGCAGCGTCGGACAGGGACTTAACAATGAGCAGTTCTTC. Filled out from reference TRBV9 and TRBJ2-1, the complete variable domain reads DSGVTQTPKHLITATGQRVTLRCSPRSGDLSVYWYQQSLDQGLQFLIQYYNGEERAKGNILERFSAQQFPDLHSELNLSSLELGDSALYFCASSVGQGLNNEQFFGPGTRLTVL.

J is TRBJ2-5 and V is TRBV6-7; 8 bases agree with TRBD2. The end of the DNA is better explained by TRBJ2-7, so the J call may be wrong. TRBV6-7 qualifies as an ORF whose function is uncertain. The CDR3 has 14 amino acids. CDR3 protein: CASSPPGGRYEQYF. In DNA form, the CDR3 reads TGTGCCAGCAGTCCCCCGGGGGGGCGGTACGAGCAGTACTTC.

The V call is TRBV29-1, the J call TRBJ1-4; no firm D call. The CDR3 is 13 residues long. V lost 1 base to trimming and J lost 7 bases, with 10 bases between them. From germline, CDR1 is SQVTM and CDR2 ANQGSEA. The CDR3 nucleotides read TGCAGCGTTGAAGGGCAGGTTGGTGAAAAACTGTTTTTT. Translating gives CSVEGQVGEKLFF.

V usage is TRBV11-1 and J usage is TRBJ2-7; 7 nucleotides agree with TRBD1. The V and J ends lost 5 bases and 3 bases, in that order; junction bases with no gene match: 10. The CDR3 runs to 15 residues. CDR1 and CDR2 (germline): SGHAT, FQDESV (reference sequence). The CDR3 sequence: CASSVVEGAIYEQYF. The CDR3 DNA reads TGTGCCAGCAGCGTCGTAGAGGGGGCAATCTACGAGCAGTACTTC. Looking up the rest from reference TRBV11-1 and TRBJ2-7 gives the full variable domain: EAEVAQSPRYKITEKSQAVAFWCDPISGHATLYWYRQILGQGPELLVQFQDESVVDDSQLPKDRFSAERLKGVDSTLKIQPAELGDSAMYLCASSVVEGAIYEQYFGPGTRLTVT.

The chain uses TRBV5-1 and TRBJ1-5, with 9 bases aligning to TRBD1. Trimming at V came to 0 bases and at J to 4 bases, leaving 5 bases not matched to a gene. There are 16 residues in the CDR3. CDR1 and CDR2 (germline): SGHRS, YFSETQ. The CDR3 sequence is CASSLGAQGANQPQHF. The CDR3 region has the DNA TGCGCCAGCAGCTTGGGAGCACAGGGGGCAAATCAGCCCCAGCATTTT.

V is TRBV10-3 and J is TRBJ2-1; tentatively, D is TRBD1 (6 bases). Germline CDR1 ENHRY, CDR2 SYGVKD. Trimming removed 4 bases from V and 7 bases from J, with 14 bases in between. The CDR3 length is 14 residues. The CDR3 protein is CAISGQGRLNEQFF. Written as DNA, the CDR3 is TGTGCCATCAGTGGGCAGGGGCGCCTAAATGAGCAGTTCTTC.

J is TRBJ1-3 and V is TRBV19; 11 bases are shared with TRBD1. Germline V gene sequence: CDR1 LNHDA, CDR2 SQIVND (reference sequence). The CDR3 has 14 amino acids. V lost 8 bases and J lost 8; bases outside the gene matches: 8. The CDR3 protein is CASSDRGRKDTIYF. The CDR3 bases are TGTGCCAGTTCGGACAGGGGGCGGAAGGACACCATATATTTT.

This chain links TRBV5-1 with TRBJ2-1; 7 bases line up with TRBD2. Germline V gene sequence: CDR1 SGHRS, CDR2 YFSETQ. Trimming removed 4 bases from V and 2 bases from J; junction bases left unmatched: 6. The CDR3 runs to 15 residues. CDR3 sequence reads: CASSPGSGAYNEQFF. CDR3 nucleotide sequence: TGCGCCAGCAGCCCAGGAAGCGGGGCCTACAATGAGCAGTTCTTC.

This clone was recorded only once. This chain uses TRBV4-2 with TRBJ2-1; weak D call: TRBD2 (5 bases). CDR3 size: 15 residues. V lost 0 bases, J lost 3 bases, and 9 bases lay in between. Germline CDR1 reads LGHNA; CDR2 reads YNFKEQ. The CDR3 DNA reads TGTGCCAGCAGCCAAGATAGAGGGTTCTACAATGAGCAGTTCTTC. Translated: CASSQDRGFYNEQFF.

V and J are TRBV4-1 and TRBJ2-5, with a tentative D call TRBD2 (5 bases). Trimming took off 4 bases at V and 1 base at J, with 16 bases between the two ends. Germline-derived CDR1 and CDR2 are MGHRA and YSYEKL. The CDR3 spans 16 residues. CDR3 bases: TGCGCCAGCAGCCCAACCGGACTTCCCTCCCAAGAGACCCAGTACTTC. It codes for CASSPTGLPSQETQYF.

This rearrangement joins TRBV5-4 to TRBJ1-1, with 10 bases identical to TRBD1. Per the germline V gene, CDR1 is SGHNT and CDR2 is YYREEE (reference sequence). Trimming at V came to 2 bases and at J to 5 bases, leaving 3 bases not matched to a gene. CDR3 length: 14 amino acids. CDR3 DNA sequence: TGTGCCAGCAGCTTTGGGACAGGGGAGACTGAAGCTTTCTTT. Translated, it gives CASSFGTGETEAFF.

The V gene is TRBV10-3, the J gene TRBJ1-3; a weak D match, TRBD1 (6 bases). Per the germline V gene, CDR1 is ENHRY and CDR2 is SYGVKD. Trimming removed 6 bases at V and 4 bases at J, with 10 bases between. The CDR3 loop spans 13 amino acids. The CDR3: CAISTGPGNTIYF. For the CDR3, the DNA is TGTGCCATCAGCACAGGGCCAGGAAACACCATATATTTT.

V gene TRBV7-6 combines with J gene TRBJ2-7; tentative D call: TRBD2 (6 bases). Looked up from germline, CDR1 is SGHVS and CDR2 is FNYEAQ. This CDR3 contains 15 residues. V gave up 1 base and J gave up 2 bases, with 12 bases separating them. The CDR3 reads CASSLEFGGTYEQYF. CDR3 nucleotides: TGTGCCAGCAGCTTAGAATTCGGGGGTACCTACGAGCAGTACTTC. Variable domain in full (rest from reference TRBV7-6 and TRBJ2-7): GAGVSQSPRYKVTKRGQDVALRCDPISGHVSLYWYRQALGQGPEFLTYFNYEAQQDKSGLPNDRFSAERPEGSISTLTIQRTEQRDSAMYRCASSLEFGGTYEQYFGPGTRLTVT.

The V call is TRBV29-1, the J call TRBJ2-1; TRBD1 might be the D (6 bases). The CDR3 loop spans 12 amino acids. The V gene lost 6 bases and the J gene lost 8 bases, with 14 bases spanning the gap. Germline CDR1 reads SQVTM; CDR2 reads ANQGSEA. CDR3 loop: CSVGRGSHEQFF. CDR3 in DNA: TGCAGCGTGGGCAGGGGATCGCATGAGCAGTTCTTC.

The J gene is TRBJ2-1, the V gene TRBV28, with D tentatively TRBD1 (6 bases). The length of the CDR3 is 18 residues. Germline V CDR1 and CDR2: MDHEN, SYDVKM. The V end was cut by 7 bases, the J end by 5 bases, with 27 bases between. CDR3 nucleotides: TGTGCCAGCACCTCAATCCCCCCAGGGGTTCCCAATAACAATGAGCAGTTCTTC. Translating gives CASTSIPPGVPNNNEQFF.

This clone showed up just once. The chain joins TRBV5-1 to TRBJ1-1; D is unresolved. V shed 5 bases and J shed 0 bases, with 11 bases lying between them. Germline V gene data show CDR1 as SGHRS and CDR2 as YFSETQ. The CDR3 contains 14 residues. CDR3 region: CASSYLGMNTEAFF. CDR3 DNA sequence: TGCGCCAGCAGTTACCTCGGGATGAACACTGAAGCTTTCTTT.

The chain joins TRBV28 to TRBJ1-4; 7 bases agree with TRBD1. V was pared by 5 bases and J by 4 bases, with 10 bases of the junction left unmatched. The CDR3 has 16 residues. The V gene's germline CDR1 is MDHEN and CDR2 SYDVKM. The CDR3 protein is CASSRGGAGGNEKLFF. The DNA of the CDR3 is TGTGCCAGCAGTCGCGGAGGGGCAGGGGGTAATGAAAAACTGTTTTTT.

This clone was seen a single time. The chain has TRBV4-2 and TRBJ2-1; TRBD2 agrees at 10 bases. The CDR3 sequence is 16 residues long. Germline V gives CDR1 LGHNA, CDR2 YNFKEQ. V lost 5 bases to trimming and J lost 0 bases; unmatched junction nucleotides: 4. CDR3 nucleotides: TGTGCCAGCAGCGGGACTAGCGCTAGCTCCTACAATGAGCAGTTCTTC. It encodes CASSGTSASSYNEQFF.

V gene TRBV11-2 combines with J gene TRBJ2-5, with 7 bases fitting TRBD1. With V trimmed by 7 bases and J by 5 bases, 7 bases remained unmatched. Germline CDR1 is SGHAT and CDR2 is FQNNGV. The CDR3 has 13 residues. DNA for the CDR3: TGTGCCAGCACCGCAGTACAGGGGGAGACCCAGTACTTC. This encodes CASTAVQGETQYF.

The chain uses TRBV28 and TRBJ1-1; 9 bases are shared with TRBD1. Per the germline V gene, CDR1 is MDHEN and CDR2 is SYDVKM. V lost 3 bases to trimming and J lost 7 bases; unmatched junction nucleotides: 6. The CDR3 runs to 14 residues. This CDR3 reads CASSLDRGDSEAFF. The CDR3, as DNA: TGTGCCAGCAGTTTGGACAGGGGTGATAGTGAAGCTTTCTTT.

In this sample, this clone turned up once. The CDR3 DNA reads TGTGCCTGGAGTGTGGGGCAGGCTGAAAAACTGTTTTTT. It codes for CAWSVGQAEKLFF. V gene TRBV30 combines with J gene TRBJ1-4; D perhaps matches TRBD1 (5 bases). V dropped 0 bases and J dropped 7 bases, with 9 bases sitting between them. The CDR3 length is 13 residues. The germline V gene encodes CDR1 GTSNPN and CDR2 SVGIG (reference sequence).

CDR3 coding DNA: TGTGCCACCAGCAGATACGGGGGGAACACTGAAGCTTTCTTT. Its translation is CATSRYGGNTEAFF. The chain recombines TRBV15 with TRBJ1-1; possible D gene TRBD1, 5 bases. This CDR3 has 14 amino acids. Germline CDR1 reads LNHNV; CDR2 reads YYDKDF (reference sequence). V was shortened by 2 bases and J by 1 base, with 8 bases between the two germline ends.

The chain links TRBV30 to TRBJ1-1; 7 bases line up with TRBD1. With V trimmed by 1 base and J by 6 bases, 5 bases remained unmatched. The germline V gene has CDR1 GTSNPN and CDR2 SVGIG (reference sequence). The CDR3 spans 13 residues. This CDR3 is CAWSGQGTAEAFF. The CDR3 region has the DNA TGTGCCTGGAGTGGACAGGGTACGGCTGAAGCTTTCTTT.

The V gene is TRBV19, the J gene TRBJ2-7; D might be TRBD1 (5 bases). V dropped 1 base and J dropped 5 bases, with 12 bases sitting between them. The CDR3 spans 14 residues. The germline CDR1 and CDR2 sequences are LNHDA and SQIVND (reference sequence). CDR3: CASSIVPGLDEQYF. In nucleotides, the CDR3 is TGTGCCAGTAGTATAGTCCCAGGGCTGGACGAGCAGTACTTC.

The chain employs TRBV7-6 and TRBJ2-5; 10 bases fit TRBD2. Germline CDR1 SGHVS, CDR2 FNYEAQ. J gave up 5 bases and V 0 bases, and 6 bases lay outside the gene matches. The CDR3 is 16 amino acids. The CDR3 DNA follows: TGTGCCAGCAGCTTAGCCAGCGGGGGGGCCGGGGAGACCCAGTACTTC. This sequence encodes CASSLASGGAGETQYF.

This sequence joins TRBV28 and TRBJ2-2; 7 positions agree with TRBD2. V lost 4 bases and J lost 5; bases outside the gene matches: 7. The CDR3 consists of 15 residues. Germline CDR1 MDHEN, CDR2 SYDVKM. This CDR3 reads CASSSGGMRTGELFF. DNA for the CDR3: TGTGCCAGCAGTTCGGGGGGAATGAGGACCGGGGAGCTGTTTTTT.

This clone appeared once. V gene TRBV12-5 combines with J gene TRBJ2-1, with D hard to call. The CDR3 is made up of 15 amino acids. Trimming pared 0 bases from V and 6 bases from J, leaving 12 bases between. CDR1 is LGHNT, CDR2 FRNRAP, per germline. In DNA, the CDR3 is TGTGCTAGTGGTTTGGTACGGGTCGGCAGCAATGAGCAGTTCTTC. Encoded protein: CASGLVRVGSNEQFF.